The subject of this entry is one T cell receptor (beta chain). The sample originates from a study of blood T cell repertoires in COVID-19. In the study overall: The study drew acute and convalescent COVID-19 samples from the United States, Italy and Spain.

Assay used: immunoSEQ multiplex PCR; TCRdb lists only in-frame clones, some missing. This table holds approximately 250,000 clones, about 89% found once. CDR1 and CDR2 (germline): KGHDR, SFDVKD. The CDR3 contains 13 residues. J gave up 7 bases and V 4 bases, and 4 bases lay outside the gene matches. The sequenced material came from peripheral blood. The rearrangement links TRBV24-1 to TRBJ1-2, with TRBD1 matching over 8 bases. This sequence originates from a man in his forties or fifties with active or convalescent COVID-19. The CDR3 reads CATSDPTGVGYTF. Here the CDR3 DNA reads TGTGCCACCAGTGACCCGACAGGGGTTGGCTACACCTTC.